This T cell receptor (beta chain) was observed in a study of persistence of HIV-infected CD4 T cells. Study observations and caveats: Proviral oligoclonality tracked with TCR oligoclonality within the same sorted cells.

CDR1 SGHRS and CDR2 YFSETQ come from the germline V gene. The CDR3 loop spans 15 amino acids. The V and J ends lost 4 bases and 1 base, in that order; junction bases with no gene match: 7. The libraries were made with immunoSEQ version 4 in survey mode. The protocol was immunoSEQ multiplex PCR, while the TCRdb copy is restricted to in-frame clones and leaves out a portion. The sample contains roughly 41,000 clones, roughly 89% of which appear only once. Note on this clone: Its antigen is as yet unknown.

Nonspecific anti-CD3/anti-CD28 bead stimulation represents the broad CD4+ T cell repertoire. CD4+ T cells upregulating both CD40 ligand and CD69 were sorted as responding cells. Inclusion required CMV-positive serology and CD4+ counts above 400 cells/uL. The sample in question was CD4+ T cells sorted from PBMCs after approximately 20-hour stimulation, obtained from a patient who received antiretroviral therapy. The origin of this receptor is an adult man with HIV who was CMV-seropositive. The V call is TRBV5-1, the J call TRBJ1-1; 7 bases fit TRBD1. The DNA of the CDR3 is TGCGCCAGCAGCAGGGCCGGGACAGAGAACACTGAAGCTTTCTTT. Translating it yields CASSRAGTENTEAFF.